This TCR beta chain was found in a study of blood T cell repertoires in COVID-19. V lost 2 bases and J lost 5; bases outside the gene matches: 6. The CDR3 has 15 amino acids. Per the germline V gene, CDR1 is MNHEY and CDR2 is SMNVEV (reference sequence). Only in-frame clones appear in the TCRdb table, and some are missing; sequencing was by immunoSEQ multiplex PCR. The profile shows fewer than 250,000 clones, around 90% of them singletons. This sequence was found in a man aged 25 to 45 with COVID-19, enrolled during active disease. The V and J genes are TRBV27 and TRBJ2-5; 9 nucleotides line up with TRBD2. Sequenced sample: peripheral blood. This chain's CDR3 is CASSLAGGPGETQYF. The CDR3 nucleotides read TGTGCCAGCAGTTTAGCGGGGGGGCCGGGTGAGACCCAGTACTTC.